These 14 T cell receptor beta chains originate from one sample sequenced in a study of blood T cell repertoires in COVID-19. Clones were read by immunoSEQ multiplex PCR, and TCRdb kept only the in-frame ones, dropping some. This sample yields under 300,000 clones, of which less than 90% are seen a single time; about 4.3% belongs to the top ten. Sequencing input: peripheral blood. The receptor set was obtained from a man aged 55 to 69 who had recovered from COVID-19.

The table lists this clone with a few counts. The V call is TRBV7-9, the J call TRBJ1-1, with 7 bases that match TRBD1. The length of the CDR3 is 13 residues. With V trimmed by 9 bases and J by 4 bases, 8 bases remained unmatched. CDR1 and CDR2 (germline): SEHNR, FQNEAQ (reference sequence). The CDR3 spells CASTGAGITEAFF. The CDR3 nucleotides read TGTGCCAGTACAGGGGCAGGGATCACTGAAGCTTTCTTT.

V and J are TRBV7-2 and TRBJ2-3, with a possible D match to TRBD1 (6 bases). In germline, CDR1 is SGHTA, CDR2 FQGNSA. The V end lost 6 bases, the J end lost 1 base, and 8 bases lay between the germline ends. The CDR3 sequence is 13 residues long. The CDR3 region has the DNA TGTGCCAGCAGGGACAGTGGCACAGATACGCAGTATTTT. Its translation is CASRDSGTDTQYF.

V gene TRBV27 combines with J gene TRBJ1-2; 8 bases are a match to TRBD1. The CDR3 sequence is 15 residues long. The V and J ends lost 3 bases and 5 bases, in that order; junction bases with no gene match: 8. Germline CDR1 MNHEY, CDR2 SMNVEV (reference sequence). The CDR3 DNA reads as TGTGCCAGCAGTTTCCTTGACAGGGGTGGGTATGGCTACACCTTC. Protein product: CASSFLDRGGYGYTF.

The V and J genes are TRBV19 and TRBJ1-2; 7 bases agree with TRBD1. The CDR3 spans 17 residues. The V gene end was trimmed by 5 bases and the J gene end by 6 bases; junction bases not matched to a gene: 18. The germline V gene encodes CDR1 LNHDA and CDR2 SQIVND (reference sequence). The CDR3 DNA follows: TGTGCCAGTAGTCCGATGCCGGACAGGTCGGGAAACGATGGCTACACCTTC. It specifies CASSPMPDRSGNDGYTF.

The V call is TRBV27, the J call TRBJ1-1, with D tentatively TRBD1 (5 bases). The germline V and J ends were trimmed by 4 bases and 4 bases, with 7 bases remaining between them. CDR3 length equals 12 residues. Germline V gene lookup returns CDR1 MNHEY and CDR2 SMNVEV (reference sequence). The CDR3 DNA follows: TGTGCCAGCAGTTGGGGGGGCACTGAAGCTTTCTTT. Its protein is CASSWGGTEAFF.

CDR3 loop: CASRRQGSRRYEQFF. The CDR3 DNA reads as TGTGCCAGCAGAAGACAGGGGTCCCGTAGGTATGAGCAGTTCTTC. This rearrangement joins TRBV6-5 to TRBJ2-1; 8 nucleotides match TRBD1. Germline CDR1 is MNHEY and CDR2 is SVGAGI. The ends lost 6 bases at V and 8 bases at J; junction bases unmatched: 12. This CDR3 is built from 15 residues.

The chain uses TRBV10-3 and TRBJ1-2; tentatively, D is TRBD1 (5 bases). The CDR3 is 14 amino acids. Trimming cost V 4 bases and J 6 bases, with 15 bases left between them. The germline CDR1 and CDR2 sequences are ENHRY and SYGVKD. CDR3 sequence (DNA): TGTGCCATCAGTGGCGGGACTCAAGGCCATGGCTACACCTTC. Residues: CAISGGTQGHGYTF.

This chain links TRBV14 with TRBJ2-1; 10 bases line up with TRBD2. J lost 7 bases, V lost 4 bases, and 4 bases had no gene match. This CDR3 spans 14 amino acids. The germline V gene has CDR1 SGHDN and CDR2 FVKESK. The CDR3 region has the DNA TGTGCCAGCAGCCTACTAGCGGGAATTAATGAGCAGTTCTTC. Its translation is CASSLLAGINEQFF. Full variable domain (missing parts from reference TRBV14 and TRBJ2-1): EAGVTQFPSHSVIEKGQTVTLRCDPISGHDNLYWYRRVMGKEIKFLLHFVKESKQDESGMPNNRFLAERTGGTYSTLKVQPAELEDSGVYFCASSLLAGINEQFFGPGTRLTVL.

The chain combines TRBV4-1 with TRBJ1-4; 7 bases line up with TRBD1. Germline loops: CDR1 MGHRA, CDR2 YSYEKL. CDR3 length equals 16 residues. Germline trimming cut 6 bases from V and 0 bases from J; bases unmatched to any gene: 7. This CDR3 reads CASSRGTDATNEKLFF. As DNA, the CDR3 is TGCGCCAGCAGTCGAGGGACAGATGCAACTAATGAAAAACTGTTTTTT.

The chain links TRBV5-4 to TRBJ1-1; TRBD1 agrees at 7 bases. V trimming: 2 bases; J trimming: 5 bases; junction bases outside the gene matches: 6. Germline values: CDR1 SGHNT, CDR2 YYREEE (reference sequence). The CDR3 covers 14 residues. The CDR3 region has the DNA TGTGCCAGCAGCTTCGAACAGGGGAGGACTGAAGCTTTCTTT. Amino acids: CASSFEQGRTEAFF.

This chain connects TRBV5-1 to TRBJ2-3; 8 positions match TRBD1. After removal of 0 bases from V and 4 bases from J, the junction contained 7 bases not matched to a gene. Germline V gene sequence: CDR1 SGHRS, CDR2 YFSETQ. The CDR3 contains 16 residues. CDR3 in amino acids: CASSLATGGSADTQYF. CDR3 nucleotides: TGCGCCAGCAGCTTGGCCACAGGGGGGTCCGCAGATACGCAGTATTTT.

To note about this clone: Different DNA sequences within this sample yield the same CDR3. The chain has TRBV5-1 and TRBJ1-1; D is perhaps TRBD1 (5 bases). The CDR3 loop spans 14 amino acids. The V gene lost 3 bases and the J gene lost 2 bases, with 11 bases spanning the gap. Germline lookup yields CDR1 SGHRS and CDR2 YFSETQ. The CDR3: CASSSRQGNTEAFF. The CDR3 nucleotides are TGCGCCAGCAGCTCCAGGCAGGGAAACACTGAAGCTTTCTTT.

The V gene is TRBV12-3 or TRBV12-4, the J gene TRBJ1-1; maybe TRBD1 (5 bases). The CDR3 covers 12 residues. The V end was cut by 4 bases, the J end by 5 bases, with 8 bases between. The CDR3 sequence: CASSYGGTEAFF. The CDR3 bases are TGTGCCAGCAGTTATGGGGGGACTGAAGCTTTCTTT.

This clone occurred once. The CDR3 protein is CASRATGGSYEQYF. In nucleotides, the CDR3 is TGTGCCAGCCGCGCGACAGGGGGCTCCTACGAGCAGTACTTC. This rearrangement joins TRBV27 to TRBJ2-7; 9 positions agree with TRBD1. The V and J ends lost 8 bases and 0 bases, in that order; junction bases with no gene match: 5. This CDR3 comprises 14 residues. The germline CDR1 and CDR2 sequences are MNHEY and SMNVEV (reference sequence).